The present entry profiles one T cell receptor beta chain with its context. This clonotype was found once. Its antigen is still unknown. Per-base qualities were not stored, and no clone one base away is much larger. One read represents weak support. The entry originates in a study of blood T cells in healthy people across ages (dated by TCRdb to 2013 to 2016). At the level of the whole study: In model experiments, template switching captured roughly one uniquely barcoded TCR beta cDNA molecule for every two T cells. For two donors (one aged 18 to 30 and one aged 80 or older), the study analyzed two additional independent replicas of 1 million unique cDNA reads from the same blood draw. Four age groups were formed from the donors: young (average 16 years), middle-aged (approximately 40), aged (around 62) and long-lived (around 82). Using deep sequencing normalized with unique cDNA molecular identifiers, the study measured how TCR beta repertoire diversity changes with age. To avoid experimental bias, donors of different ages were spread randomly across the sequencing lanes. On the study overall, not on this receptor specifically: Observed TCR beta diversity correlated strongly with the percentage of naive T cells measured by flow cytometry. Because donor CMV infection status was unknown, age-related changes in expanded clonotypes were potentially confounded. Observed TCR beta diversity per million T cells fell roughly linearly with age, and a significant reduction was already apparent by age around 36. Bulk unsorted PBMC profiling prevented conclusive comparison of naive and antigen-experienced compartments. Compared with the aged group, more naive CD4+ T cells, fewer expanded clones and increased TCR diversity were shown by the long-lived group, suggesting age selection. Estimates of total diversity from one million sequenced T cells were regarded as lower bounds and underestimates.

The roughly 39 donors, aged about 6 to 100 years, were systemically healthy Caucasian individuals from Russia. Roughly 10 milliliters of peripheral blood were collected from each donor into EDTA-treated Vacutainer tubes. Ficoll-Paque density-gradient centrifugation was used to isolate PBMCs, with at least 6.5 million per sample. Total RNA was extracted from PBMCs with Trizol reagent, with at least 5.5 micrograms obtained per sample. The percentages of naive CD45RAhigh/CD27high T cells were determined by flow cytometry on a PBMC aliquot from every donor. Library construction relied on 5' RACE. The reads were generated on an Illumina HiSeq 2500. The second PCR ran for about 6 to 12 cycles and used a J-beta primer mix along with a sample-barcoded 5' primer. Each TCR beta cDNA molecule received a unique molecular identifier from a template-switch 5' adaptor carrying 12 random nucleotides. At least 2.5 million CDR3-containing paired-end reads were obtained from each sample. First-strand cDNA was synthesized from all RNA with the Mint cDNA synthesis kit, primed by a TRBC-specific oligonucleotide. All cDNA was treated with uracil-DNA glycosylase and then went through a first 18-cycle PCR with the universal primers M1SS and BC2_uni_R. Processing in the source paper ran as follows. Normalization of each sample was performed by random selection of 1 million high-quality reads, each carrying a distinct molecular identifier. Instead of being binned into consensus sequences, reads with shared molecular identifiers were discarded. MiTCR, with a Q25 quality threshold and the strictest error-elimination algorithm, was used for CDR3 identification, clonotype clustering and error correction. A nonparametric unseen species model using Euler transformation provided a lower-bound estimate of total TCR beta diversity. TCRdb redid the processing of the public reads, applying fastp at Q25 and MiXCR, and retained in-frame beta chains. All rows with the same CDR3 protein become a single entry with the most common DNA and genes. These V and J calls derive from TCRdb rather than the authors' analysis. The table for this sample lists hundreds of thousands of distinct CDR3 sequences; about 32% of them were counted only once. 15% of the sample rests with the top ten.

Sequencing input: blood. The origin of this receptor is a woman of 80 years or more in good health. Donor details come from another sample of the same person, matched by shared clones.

Here the CDR3 is given as CSARAQSWDTSTDTQYF. The sequenced DNA: TGCAGTGCTAGAGCCCAAAGCTGGGACACTAGCACAGATACGCAGTATTTT. This receptor chain uses TRBV20-1 and TRBJ2-3, and possibly TRBD1, on 6 matching bases. CDR3 length: 17 amino acids, cysteine to phenylalanine. Only the CDR3 DNA is retained, 51 bases long and in frame from the first base. V loses 1 base of germline sequence and J loses 0 bases, and the interval between the two ends is 17 bases. According to the germline V gene (reference sequence), CDR1 reads DFQATT and CDR2 reads SNEGSKA.